The source of this TCR beta chain is a study of siplizumab effects on memory and regulatory T cells. Whole-study results and caveats: Siplizumab gave mappable alloreactive CD4+ clones an average Treg-derived fraction of under 70%, against around 25% in controls. Naive T cells, seemingly more diverse than memory cells, seemed major alloresponse contributors.

Notes on this clone: The antigen remains undetermined.

Some clones are missing from TCRdb's copy, which holds only in-frame ones; the method was immunoSEQ multiplex PCR. The table shows roughly 100,000 clones, with about 93% occurring only once. This CDR3 is built from 11 residues. Germline V gene data show CDR1 as SGHDT and CDR2 as YYEEEE. The V end lost 4 bases, the J end lost 14 bases, and 13 bases lay between the germline ends. The V gene is TRBV5-6, the J gene TRBJ2-1; TRBD2 is a possible D gene (6 bases). Sequenced material: Tregs sorted from blood. This TCR derives from a human donor in good health. The CDR3 sequence: CASSGSGLEFF. DNA of the CDR3: TGTGCCAGCAGCGGGAGCGGGTTAGAGTTCTTC.